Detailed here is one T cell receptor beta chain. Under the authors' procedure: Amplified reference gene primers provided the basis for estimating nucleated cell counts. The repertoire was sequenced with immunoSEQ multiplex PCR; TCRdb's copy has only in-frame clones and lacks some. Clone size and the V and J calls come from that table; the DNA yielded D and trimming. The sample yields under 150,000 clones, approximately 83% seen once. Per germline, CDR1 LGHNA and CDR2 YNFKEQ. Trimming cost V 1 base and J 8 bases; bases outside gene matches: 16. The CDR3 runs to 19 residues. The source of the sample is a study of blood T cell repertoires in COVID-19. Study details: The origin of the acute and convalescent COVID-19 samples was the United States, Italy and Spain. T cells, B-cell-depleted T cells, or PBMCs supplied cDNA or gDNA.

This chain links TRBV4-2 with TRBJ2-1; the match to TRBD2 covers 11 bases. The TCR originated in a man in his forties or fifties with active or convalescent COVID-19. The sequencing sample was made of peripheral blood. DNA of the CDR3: TGTGCCAGCAGCCAAGTGGGCCTAGCGGGGGGTAGAAGGGTGGATGAGCAGTTCTTC. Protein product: CASSQVGLAGGRRVDEQFF.